This T cell receptor beta chain was captured in a study of CD8 T cells in ankylosing spondylitis. CDR3 length equals 15 residues. The ends lost 0 bases at V and 2 bases at J; junction bases unmatched: 1. The germline gives CDR1 SGHRS, CDR2 YFSETQ. TCRdb recomputed calls from the 5' RACE reads with MiXCR, one row per CDR3 protein. This sample carries approximately 340,000 distinct CDR3 sequences, about 15% of them seen once, and the ten largest clones take 0.95% to 1.4%. Sequencing was performed on blood, either unsorted or a sorted T cell fraction (not recorded which). The sequence was obtained from a male donor with ankylosing spondylitis or in good health (not recorded which). J is TRBJ1-3 and V is TRBV5-1; 8 bases map to TRBD1. CDR3 bases: TGCGCCAGCAGCTTGGGGACAGGGCCTGGAAACACCATATATTTT. Amino acids: CASSLGTGPGNTIYF.